This entry concerns a single T cell receptor beta chain. This CDR3 fails to terminate in the conserved phenylalanine or tryptophan, so it likely reflects a read error. The DNA is left out, because the CDR3 cannot be placed on it with certainty; the CDR3 is given as TCRdb lists it. The data originate from a study of blood T cell repertoires in COVID-19. Study at large: PBMCs, B-cell-depleted T cells, or T cells were the source of the cDNA or gDNA that made up the material.

The germline CDR1 and CDR2 sequences are SGHDT and YYEEEE. The CDR3 is made up of 11 amino acids, end residues included. Original processing methods: Amplification of reference gene primers provided the estimated nucleated cell counts. Assay: immunoSEQ multiplex PCR; the TCRdb copy retains only in-frame clones and omits some. D and trimming were read from the DNA, whereas the V and J calls and clone size are those reported in that table. The sample consists of some 260,000 clones, around 80% of them appearing once. Assignments of participants to cohorts depended upon their own reported clinical history.

Sequences were obtained from PBMCs or T cells enriched from blood (not recorded which). This chain links TRBV5-6 with TRBJ1-4. The receptor was derived from a man aged 30 to 45 with acute COVID-19. CDR3 sequence: CASSFGSETSC.